This T cell receptor beta chain was captured by sequencing in a study of tissue T cells after allogeneic stem cell transplantation (dated by TCRdb to the early 2020s). With respect to the entire study: The study profiled TCR beta repertoires across many tissues from research autopsies of patients with and without GVHD, plus mouse models of GVHD. On the human side, the study was prospective and observational, with no blinding or randomization. What the authors observed across the whole study: Only a few T cell clones appeared in more than one patient, yet motif-based clustering showed tissue-specific repertoire signatures that were shared between patients. Which tissue TCRs were alloreactive or antigen-specific was not determined in the study, and some clones might have been persisting host cells. In both patients and mice, only a limited portion of the TCR repertoire detected in tissues was captured by blood and spleen T cells. The patient cohort was small and clinically heterogeneous, and sampling depth was acknowledged as a limitation. Within patients, how anatomically similar tissues were was a major factor shaping TCR repertoire composition, regardless of disease or transplant status.

V and J are trimmed by 0 bases and 3 bases, and the gene matches miss 4 bases of the junction. CDR1 SGHSN and CDR2 HYEKVE were looked up in the germline V gene. Including cysteine and phenylalanine, the CDR3 has 14 amino acids. The 39 bases shown cover part of the CDR3, and their frame starts at base 1. The method behind the library was the immunoSEQ multiplex PCR assay. TCRbeta CDR3 sequencing was done by Adaptive Biotechnologies at survey depth, reporting CDR3 sequences, V/J genes, productive frequency and template counts. TCR beta CDR3 regions were amplified from genomic DNA rather than RNA. The paper's data handling went like this. Jensen-Shannon divergence served to quantify pairwise repertoire overlap between tissues, with 0 meaning identical and 1 meaning complete divergence. Based on pairwise JSD values, tissues were grouped by single-linkage agglomerative hierarchical clustering, and the results were shown as dendrograms. GLIPH2 was run on all patient samples with simulation_depth 1000, kmer_min_depth 3 and cdr3_length_cutoff 8, and groups with more than two unique CDR3s were retained. A standardized tissue-overlap score was calculated by extrapolating Jaccard GLIPH-group overlap across patients to a standard repertoire size of 1000 clones. Associations of diversity with clinical or experimental variables used linear mixed-effect models with tissue fixed effects and individual random effects. TCRdb re-hosts the immuneACCESS table, in-frame sequences only. Its copies lack some clones; in the studies checked, an unresolved V gene accounts for under half of them, and the cause for the rest is not known. That table furnishes V, J and clone size, whereas the DNA furnished D and trimming. Across this sample there are 48,000 or so clones, with 73% seen only once. Together, the top ten hold about 0.7% of the sample.

Comment on this clone: Its specific antigen is unknown. This is a murine receptor, so its gene nomenclature and germline sequences are mouse based. The DNA ends 1 residue before the CDR3 does, and the rest of the CDR3 is filled in from the germline J gene.

The sequenced material came from sorted cells pooled from one or two spleens. This TCR came from a pool of C57BL/6 mice in good health. The V gene is TRBV12-1 and the J gene is TRBJ2-7, with 7 bases aligning to TRBD2. The CDR3 bases that were read are TGTGCCAGCTCTCTCGACCTGGGGGTCTATGAACAGTAC. Its translation is CASSLDLGVYEQY. From start to end, the CDR3 is CASSLDLGVYEQYF. The full variable domain, completed from the reference TRBV12-1 and TRBJ2-7 proteins outside the CDR3, reads DSGVVQSPRHIIKEKGGRSVLTCIPISGHSNVVWYQQTLGKELKFLIQHYEKVERDKGFLPSRFSVQQFDDYHSEMNMSALELEDSAMYFCASSLDLGVYEQYFGPGTRLTVL.